This T cell receptor (beta chain) was observed in a study of blood T cell repertoires in COVID-19. Across the whole study: From T cells, B-cell-depleted T cells, or PBMCs came the material, which was cDNA or gDNA.

Clinical history reported by participants formed the basis on which cohorts were assigned. All recovered Cohort 3 donors got two negative PCRs, got clearance, or saw symptom resolution. This clone was found once. Profiled with immunoSEQ multiplex PCR; TCRdb holds only in-frame clones, not every one. The sample holds 150,000 to 200,000 clones; 70% to 85% are singletons and the top ten take 13% to 15%. The sample consisted of PBMCs or T cells enriched from blood (not recorded which). This sequence originates from a man between 45 and 60 years old who had recovered from COVID-19.

CDR3 nucleotides: TGTGCCAGCAGTGAAGCGGCGGGGGGGGTCGATGAGCAGTTCTTC. This encodes CASSEAAGGVDEQFF. The gene calls are TRBV6-1 and TRBJ2-1, with 9 bases aligning to TRBD2. Germline V gene sequence: CDR1 MNHNS, CDR2 SASEGT. V was pared by 0 bases and J by 8 bases, with 5 bases of the junction left unmatched. The CDR3 contains 15 residues.